The 5 T cell receptor beta chains below come from one sample, sequenced in a study of blood T cell repertoires in COVID-19. Some clones are missing from TCRdb's copy, which holds only in-frame ones; the method was immunoSEQ multiplex PCR. The table has about 180,000 clones, roughly four fifths seen once. The source material was peripheral blood. Receptors were obtained from a human donor in a cohort sampled during active COVID-19.

This clone was found a few times. J is TRBJ1-1 and V is TRBV2, with TRBD1 as a possible D gene (5 bases). There are 17 residues in the CDR3. Trimming shortened V by 4 bases and J by 4 bases, and 22 bases separated the two germline ends. Germline V CDR1 and CDR2: SNHLY, FYNNEI. The CDR3: CASSVTRVVRLGTEAFF. The CDR3 nucleotides read TGTGCCAGCAGTGTCACCAGGGTCGTCAGATTGGGCACTGAAGCTTTCTTT.

The chain carries TRBV14 and TRBJ2-5, with D tentatively TRBD1 (5 bases). This CDR3 comprises 13 residues. CDR1 is SGHDN, CDR2 FVKESK, per germline. V lost 4 bases to trimming and J lost 4 bases, with 10 bases between them. The CDR3 sequence is CASSPRQGETQYF. The CDR3 DNA follows: TGTGCCAGCAGCCCCCGGCAGGGAGAGACCCAGTACTTC.

The CDR3 coding sequence is TGTGCCAGCTCACCACCGACAGGGGACGAAAAACTGTTTTTT. It is translated as CASSPPTGDEKLFF. This chain uses TRBV18 with TRBJ1-4; 8 nucleotides match TRBD1. The CDR3 runs to 14 residues. Germline values: CDR1 KGHSH, CDR2 LQKENI. The junction had 2 bases not matched to a gene; V was cut back by 0 bases and J by 8 bases.

In its sample, this clone was seen a few times. CDR3 sequence reads: CASSLGTGTEAFF. CDR3 in DNA: TGTGCCAGCAGCCTCGGGACAGGCACTGAAGCTTTCTTT. V and J are TRBV7-8 and TRBJ1-1, with 8 positions matching TRBD1. Germline lookup yields CDR1 SGHVS and CDR2 FQNEAQ. The CDR3 sequence is 13 residues long. The ends lost 5 bases at V and 4 bases at J; junction bases unmatched: 3.

The V gene is TRBV5-1, the J gene TRBJ1-1; D ambiguous. The CDR3 contains 16 residues. The V gene lost 0 bases and the J gene lost 1 base, with 13 bases spanning the gap. The V gene's germline CDR1 is SGHRS and CDR2 YFSETQ. The CDR3 here is CASSLVTSTENTEAFF. The CDR3 nucleotides are TGCGCCAGCAGCTTGGTAACTTCAACAGAGAACACTGAAGCTTTCTTT.